The rows below give T cell receptor beta chains drawn from one sample of a study of tumor-infiltrating lymphocytes in oesophageal squamous cell carcinoma. TCRdb redid the calling of the PCR reads with MiXCR, one entry per CDR3 protein. Found here are roughly 10,000 distinct CDR3 sequences, 59% of them singletons; the top ten hold roughly a third. What was sequenced was esophageal tumor tissue. Receptors were obtained from a male donor with esophageal squamous cell carcinoma. CDR3s include the opening cysteine and the closing phenylalanine or tryptophan. The D gene is left open where the match is weak. Not every row has a clone size; where given, it reads once, few, many or a size class.

abundance: NA
v_gene: TRBV7-9
d_gene: NA
j_gene: TRBJ2-1
CDR3nt: TGTGCCAGCAGCTTTGCGGGGAACTACAATGAGCAGTTCTTC
CDR3aa: CASSFAGNYNEQFF

abundance: many
v_gene: TRBV25-1
d_gene: TRBD2
j_gene: TRBJ2-3
CDR3nt: TGTGCCAGCAGTGTCCTAGCGGGAGCCACAGATACGCAGTATTTT
CDR3aa: CASSVLAGATDTQYF

abundance: NA
v_gene: TRBV11-3
d_gene: TRBD2
j_gene: TRBJ2-7
CDR3nt: TGTGCCAGCAGCTTAGAGGGCGGGAGCGGCTACGAGCAGTACTTC
CDR3aa: CASSLEGGSGYEQYF

abundance: NA
v_gene: TRBV7-2
d_gene: TRBD2
j_gene: TRBJ2-1
CDR3nt: TGTGCCAGCAGCTTAGGCGGGGGGGGAGCAGATGAGCAGTTCTTC
CDR3aa: CASSLGGGGADEQFF

abundance: NA
v_gene: TRBV7-6
d_gene: NA
j_gene: TRBJ2-1
CDR3nt: TGTGCCAGCAGCTTTGCACGGGAGCAGTTCTTC
CDR3aa: CASSFAREQFF

abundance: NA
v_gene: TRBV5-6
d_gene: NA
j_gene: TRBJ1-5
CDR3nt: TGTGCCAGCAGCTTGGGCCTACGCGATCAGCCCCAGCATTTT
CDR3aa: CASSLGLRDQPQHF

abundance: NA
v_gene: TRBV7-2
d_gene: NA
j_gene: TRBJ2-3
CDR3nt: TGTGCCAGCAGCTTAGGCGACAATACGCAGTATTTT
CDR3aa: CASSLGDNTQYF

abundance: many
v_gene: TRBV6-4
d_gene: NA
j_gene: TRBJ2-1
CDR3nt: TGTGCCAGCAGCCGGGACCCGAGCTCCTACAATGAGCAGTTCTTC
CDR3aa: CASSRDPSSYNEQFF

abundance: few
v_gene: TRBV19
d_gene: TRBD2
j_gene: TRBJ2-7
CDR3nt: TGTGCCAGTAGTATATCGGGACTAGCGGGACGGGGAAGAGAGCAGTACTTC
CDR3aa: CASSISGLAGRGREQYF

abundance: once
v_gene: TRBV7-2
d_gene: NA
j_gene: TRBJ2-3
CDR3nt: TGTGCCAGCAGCCTCTACCGACTCGCCGGAGATACGCAGTATTTT
CDR3aa: CASSLYRLAGDTQYF

abundance: many
v_gene: TRBV5-5
d_gene: NA
j_gene: TRBJ1-1
CDR3nt: TGTGCCAGCAGCTTGAATCGAGGGGGCACTGAAGCTTTCTTT
CDR3aa: CASSLNRGGTEAFF

abundance: NA
v_gene: TRBV10-3
d_gene: TRBD2
j_gene: TRBJ2-5
CDR3nt: TGTGCCATCAGTGAGTCGGGGACTAGCGGACAAGAGACCCAGTACTTC
CDR3aa: CAISESGTSGQETQYF

abundance: once
v_gene: TRBV6-2/TRBV6-3
d_gene: NA
j_gene: TRBJ1-2
CDR3nt: TGTGCCAGCAGTTACTCTGCAGGGAATGGCTACACCTTC
CDR3aa: CASSYSAGNGYTF

abundance: NA
v_gene: TRBV7-6
d_gene: TRBD2
j_gene: TRBJ2-1
CDR3nt: TGTGCCAGCAGCGCGACCGGGGCGGGAGTTGGCGATGAGCAGTTCTTC
CDR3aa: CASSATGAGVGDEQFF

abundance: NA
v_gene: TRBV28
d_gene: NA
j_gene: TRBJ1-5
CDR3nt: TGTGCCAGCAGATATGGCAGATATCAGCCCCAGCATTTT
CDR3aa: CASRYGRYQPQHF

abundance: NA
v_gene: TRBV6-4
d_gene: TRBD2
j_gene: TRBJ2-7
CDR3nt: TGTGCCAGCAGTCGGGGGGCCCCGGGAGGGCCGGGGGAGCAGTACTTC
CDR3aa: CASSRGAPGGPGEQYF

abundance: NA
v_gene: TRBV7-2
d_gene: NA
j_gene: TRBJ2-7
CDR3nt: TGTGCCAGCAGTCGTAGGTCCTACGAGCAGTACTTC
CDR3aa: CASSRRSYEQYF

abundance: NA
v_gene: TRBV6-1
d_gene: TRBD1
j_gene: TRBJ1-1
CDR3nt: TGTGCCAGCAGTGAGACCTCCCTCGACAGGGGTTATTTCAACACTGAAGCTTTCTTT
CDR3aa: CASSETSLDRGYFNTEAFF

abundance: medium-sized
v_gene: TRBV6-1
d_gene: NA
j_gene: TRBJ2-1
CDR3nt: TGTGCCAGCAGTGAATTAAACTTCGGGTACAATGAGCAGTTCTTC
CDR3aa: CASSELNFGYNEQFF

abundance: NA
v_gene: TRBV7-2
d_gene: TRBD2
j_gene: TRBJ2-1
CDR3nt: TGTGCCAGCAGCCGGAGCGGGAGCTCCTACAATGAGCAGTTCTTC
CDR3aa: CASSRSGSSYNEQFF

abundance: few
v_gene: TRBV7-6
d_gene: TRBD2
j_gene: TRBJ2-1
CDR3nt: TGTGCCAGCAGCCGACGGACTAGCGGGGGGGCTGTTGAGCAGTTCTTC
CDR3aa: CASSRRTSGGAVEQFF

abundance: few
v_gene: TRBV18
d_gene: NA
j_gene: TRBJ2-5
CDR3nt: TGTGCCAGCTCACCACGCAACCAAGAGACCCAGTACTTC
CDR3aa: CASSPRNQETQYF

abundance: NA
v_gene: TRBV7-9
d_gene: TRBD2
j_gene: TRBJ2-7
CDR3nt: TGTGCCAGCAGCTCACAGCGGGATGCTACCTACGAGCAGTACTTC
CDR3aa: CASSSQRDATYEQYF

abundance: NA
v_gene: TRBV12-3/TRBV12-4
d_gene: NA
j_gene: TRBJ2-7
CDR3nt: TGTGCCAGCAGGCCCCAACAGGGTCGTTACGAGCAGTACTTC
CDR3aa: CASRPQQGRYEQYF

abundance: NA
v_gene: TRBV7-6
d_gene: NA
j_gene: TRBJ2-1
CDR3nt: TGTGCCAGCAGCTTAGTTCCGGGGAGTTCCTACGAGCAGTTCTTC
CDR3aa: CASSLVPGSSYEQFF

abundance: NA
v_gene: TRBV7-6
d_gene: TRBD1
j_gene: TRBJ2-7
CDR3nt: TGTGCCAGCAGCTTAGCGGTAGGGGACAGGGGTAACGACGAGCAGTACTTC
CDR3aa: CASSLAVGDRGNDEQYF

abundance: many
v_gene: TRBV12-3/TRBV12-4
d_gene: NA
j_gene: TRBJ2-2
CDR3nt: TGTGCCAGCAGCATTTTGAACACCGGGGAGCTGTTTTTT
CDR3aa: CASSILNTGELFF

abundance: NA
v_gene: TRBV6-5
d_gene: NA
j_gene: TRBJ1-5
CDR3nt: TGTGCCAGCAGTCCAGACCGACCCGTTGTAGGACAGCCCCAGCATTTT
CDR3aa: CASSPDRPVVGQPQHF

abundance: NA
v_gene: TRBV7-9
d_gene: NA
j_gene: TRBJ1-2
CDR3nt: TGTGCCAGCAGCTTAGTCGGCAGCTATGGCTACACCTTC
CDR3aa: CASSLVGSYGYTF

abundance: once
v_gene: TRBV7-2
d_gene: NA
j_gene: TRBJ2-7
CDR3nt: TGTGCCAGCAGCTTATCCCTAGACTACGAGCAGTACTTC
CDR3aa: CASSLSLDYEQYF

abundance: NA
v_gene: TRBV7-8
d_gene: NA
j_gene: TRBJ2-7
CDR3nt: TGTGCCAGCAGCTTGGAGACTAGTTTTCGGGCAGATACGCAGTACTTC
CDR3aa: CASSLETSFRADTQYF

abundance: many
v_gene: TRBV6-1
d_gene: TRBD1
j_gene: TRBJ2-2
CDR3nt: TGTGCCAGCAGTTTCTGGACAGGGGTGGATAGGGAGCTGTTTTTT
CDR3aa: CASSFWTGVDRELFF

abundance: NA
v_gene: TRBV6-1
d_gene: NA
j_gene: TRBJ2-1
CDR3nt: TGTGCCAGCAGAAAAGACCGGGACCCTAGCTACAATGAGCAGTTCTTC
CDR3aa: CASRKDRDPSYNEQFF

abundance: many
v_gene: TRBV28
d_gene: TRBD2
j_gene: TRBJ2-7
CDR3nt: TGTGCCAGCACCACCAATTTTGGACTAGCGGGAGTAGCCCACGAGCAGTACTTC
CDR3aa: CASTTNFGLAGVAHEQYF

abundance: NA
v_gene: TRBV7-2
d_gene: TRBD2
j_gene: TRBJ2-1
CDR3nt: TGTGCCAGCAGCACCGGACTAGACTATGAGCAGTTCTTC
CDR3aa: CASSTGLDYEQFF

abundance: NA
v_gene: TRBV7-2
d_gene: NA
j_gene: TRBJ2-3
CDR3nt: TGTGCCACCGTTGAGGCTGTGAGCACAGATACGCAGTATTTT
CDR3aa: CATVEAVSTDTQYF

abundance: NA
v_gene: TRBV27
d_gene: NA
j_gene: TRBJ2-1
CDR3nt: TGTGCCAGCAGTTCCGGGACAAAGCCCAATGAGCAGTTCTTC
CDR3aa: CASSSGTKPNEQFF

abundance: NA
v_gene: TRBV12-3/TRBV12-4
d_gene: TRBD2
j_gene: TRBJ2-1
CDR3nt: TGTGCCAGCAGTTTATGGCTAGCGGGAATCAATGAGCAGTTCTTC
CDR3aa: CASSLWLAGINEQFF

abundance: NA
v_gene: TRBV12-3/TRBV12-4
d_gene: NA
j_gene: TRBJ2-7
CDR3nt: TGTGCCAGCAGTTTAGCGGGGGGGCCACTTAATGAGCAGTACTTC
CDR3aa: CASSLAGGPLNEQYF

abundance: NA
v_gene: TRBV7-2
d_gene: NA
j_gene: TRBJ2-7
CDR3nt: TGTGCCAGCAGCGTGGGGACCAATGAGCAGTACTTC
CDR3aa: CASSVGTNEQYF

abundance: NA
v_gene: TRBV6-6
d_gene: NA
j_gene: TRBJ2-1
CDR3nt: TGTGCCAGCAGTGTTGACCCGAGCTCCTACAATGAGCAGTTCTTC
CDR3aa: CASSVDPSSYNEQFF

abundance: NA
v_gene: TRBV7-6
d_gene: NA
j_gene: TRBJ2-5
CDR3nt: TGTGCCAGCAGTTTGGGGCCCACGGGGCTAGGTTGGGAGACCCAGTACTTC
CDR3aa: CASSLGPTGLGWETQYF

abundance: NA
v_gene: TRBV7-6
d_gene: TRBD2
j_gene: TRBJ2-1
CDR3nt: TGTGCCAGCAGCGAACTCACTAGCGGGGGGGCTAACAATGAGCAGTTCTTC
CDR3aa: CASSELTSGGANNEQFF

abundance: few
v_gene: TRBV7-2
d_gene: TRBD2
j_gene: TRBJ2-3
CDR3nt: TGTGCCAGCAGCTGGACCGGGACTAGCGGGAGAGGTGGGACAGATACGCAGTATTTT
CDR3aa: CASSWTGTSGRGGTDTQYF

abundance: medium-sized
v_gene: TRBV27
d_gene: NA
j_gene: TRBJ2-3
CDR3nt: TGTGCCAGCAGTGGAGGGGGTGGACCAGCAACAGATACGCAGTATTTT
CDR3aa: CASSGGGGPATDTQYF

abundance: medium-sized
v_gene: TRBV28
d_gene: TRBD1
j_gene: TRBJ2-7
CDR3nt: TGTGCCAGCAGCTCTACCGGGACAGCCTCCTACGAGCAGTACTTC
CDR3aa: CASSSTGTASYEQYF

abundance: NA
v_gene: TRBV7-2
d_gene: NA
j_gene: TRBJ2-5
CDR3nt: TGTGCCAGCACCGAGGTGGGGAGGTTGGAGACCCAGTACTTC
CDR3aa: CASTEVGRLETQYF

abundance: medium-sized
v_gene: TRBV5-4
d_gene: NA
j_gene: TRBJ2-3
CDR3nt: TGTGCCAGCAGCTTGTTTCTTGGGGCAGGGATAGTTACGCAGTATTTT
CDR3aa: CASSLFLGAGIVTQYF

abundance: large
v_gene: TRBV5-6
d_gene: TRBD1
j_gene: TRBJ1-2
CDR3nt: TGTGCCAGCAGGTTAGGACAGGGGAGAGACTATGGCTACACCTTC
CDR3aa: CASRLGQGRDYGYTF

abundance: NA
v_gene: TRBV10-3
d_gene: NA
j_gene: TRBJ2-1
CDR3nt: TGTGCCATCAGTGTTGTGGGTAGTAATGAGCAGTTCTTC
CDR3aa: CAISVVGSNEQFF

abundance: few
v_gene: TRBV7-6
d_gene: NA
j_gene: TRBJ2-1
CDR3nt: TGTGCCAGCAGCAGGCGGGATTACAATGAGCAGTTCTTC
CDR3aa: CASSRRDYNEQFF